One and the same sample provided the 5 T cell receptor beta chains below, sequenced in a study of blood T cells in healthy people across ages. Together with a sample-barcoded 5' primer, a J-beta primer mix was included in a second PCR lasting roughly 6 to 12 cycles. TCRdb ran MiXCR on the 5' RACE reads and lists one entry per CDR3 protein. The table shows hundreds of thousands of distinct CDR3 sequences, with about 37% occurring only once. The source material was blood. All receptors derive from a man aged 18 to 29 in good health.

The CDR3 nucleotides read TGTGCCAGCAGAGTCAGGGAAGGTGGGAGCTACGAGCAGTACTTC. Translating gives CASRVREGGSYEQYF. The V gene is TRBV6-5, the J gene TRBJ2-7, with D perhaps being TRBD1 or TRBD2 (5 bases each). The CDR3 totals 15 residues. Trimming removed 6 bases at V and 3 bases at J, with 18 bases between. From germline, CDR1 is MNHEY and CDR2 SVGAGI.

The chain combines TRBV10-3 with TRBJ1-2, with D perhaps matching TRBD1 (6 bases). There are 16 residues in the CDR3. The germline V gene has CDR1 ENHRY and CDR2 SYGVKD. The V and J ends lost 4 bases and 0 bases respectively, with 15 bases between them. CDR3 DNA: TGTGCCATCAGTGCGAGGGCAGGGGATGCTAACTATGGCTACACCTTC. This translates into CAISARAGDANYGYTF.

This clonotype was seen more than once but under ten times. The V call is TRBV30, the J call TRBJ2-1, with no clear D. CDR3 length: 13 residues. CDR1 is GTSNPN and CDR2 is SVGIG in the germline V gene (reference sequence). Trimming took 5 bases from V and 0 from J, leaving 8 bases between them. Here the CDR3 DNA reads TGTGCCTGGCATCTTAACTCCTACAATGAGCAGTTCTTC. This encodes CAWHLNSYNEQFF.

The chain is built from TRBV20-1 and TRBJ2-3; 13 bases align to TRBD2. Trimming removed 1 base from V and 3 bases from J; junction bases left unmatched: 1. This CDR3 comprises 15 residues. The V gene's germline CDR1 is DFQATT and CDR2 SNEGSKA (reference sequence). The CDR3, as DNA: TGCAGTGCTAGAGGGGGACTAGCGGGAACAGATACGCAGTATTTT. Protein product: CSARGGLAGTDTQYF.

This clonotype was counted a few times. The V and J genes are TRBV2 and TRBJ1-6; D not resolved. The CDR3 is made up of 15 amino acids. CDR1 is SNHLY and CDR2 is FYNNEI in the germline V gene. Trimming removed 1 base from V and 6 bases from J, with 10 bases in between. This chain's CDR3 is CASSEEGLANSPLHF. The CDR3 DNA reads TGTGCCAGCAGTGAAGAGGGATTAGCTAATTCACCCCTCCACTTT.